The 24 T cell receptor beta chains below were found in one sample sequenced in a study of cytomegalovirus exposure and HLA in healthy donors. Sequenced by immunoSEQ multiplex PCR; TCRdb stores in-frame clones only, minus some. The sample lists about 110,000 clones, more than 90% occurring once. The sequencing sample was made of PBMCs. All receptors derive from a woman between 18 and 29 years old in good health and CMV-seronegative.

This clone appeared a single time. The chain joins TRBV5-1 to TRBJ2-3; 12 nucleotides align to TRBD2. The CDR3 spans 19 residues. Germline V gene lookup returns CDR1 SGHRS and CDR2 YFSETQ. Losses at the gene ends were 5 bases for V and 4 bases for J; bases not matched to a gene: 17. Written as DNA, the CDR3 is TGCGCCAGCAGGGCAAAACCGGGACTAGCGGGTTATTCAGCAGATACGCAGTATTTT. Its protein is CASRAKPGLAGYSADTQYF. The full variable domain, its missing parts supplied by reference TRBV5-1 and TRBJ2-3, is KAGVTQTPRYLIKTRGQQVTLSCSPISGHRSVSWYQQTPGQGLQFLFEYFSETQRNKGNFPGRFSGRQFSNSRSEMNVSTLELGDSALYLCASRAKPGLAGYSADTQYFGPGTRLTVL.

The chain combines TRBV6-1 with TRBJ2-7; D unclear. From germline, CDR1 is MNHNS and CDR2 SASEGT. The CDR3 is 13 residues long. The V and J ends lost 4 bases and 0 bases respectively, with 7 bases between them. CDR3 nucleotides: TGTGCCAGCAGTGTTAACTTCTCCTACGAGCAGTACTTC. Amino acids: CASSVNFSYEQYF.

The gene calls are TRBV19 and TRBJ2-7, with D possibly matching TRBD1 (6 bases). Germline V gene lookup returns CDR1 LNHDA and CDR2 SQIVND (reference sequence). This CDR3 region has 15 residues. Trimming removed 2 bases from V and 4 bases from J, with 15 bases in between. This CDR3 reads CASSISRQGLYEQYF. DNA of the CDR3: TGTGCCAGTAGTATATCGCGGCAGGGGCTGTACGAGCAGTACTTC.

This clone was detected once. Here the CDR3 reads CASSSQLSSYNEQFF. Here the CDR3 DNA reads TGCGCCAGCAGCTCCCAGTTAAGCTCCTACAATGAGCAGTTCTTC. This chain links TRBV5-1 with TRBJ2-1, with D unclear. The CDR3 runs 15 residues. Germline V gene sequence: CDR1 SGHRS, CDR2 YFSETQ. V lost 3 bases and J 0 bases, leaving 10 bases between the germline ends.

The chain employs TRBV29-1 and TRBJ2-7, with TRBD1 identical over 8 bases. Trimming cost V 6 bases and J 1 base; bases outside gene matches: 2. This CDR3 is built from 12 residues. CDR1 and CDR2 from the germline V gene are SQVTM and ANQGSEA. The CDR3 region is CSVGTGSYEQYF. DNA for the CDR3: TGCAGCGTCGGGACAGGATCCTACGAGCAGTACTTC.

This rearrangement joins TRBV5-5 to TRBJ1-1; D is ambiguous. Germline V lookup: CDR1 SGHKS, CDR2 YYEKEE (reference sequence). This CDR3 is built from 12 residues. V lost 5 bases and J 5 bases, leaving 10 bases between the germline ends. The CDR3 protein is CASSSEETEAFF. The CDR3, as DNA: TGTGCCAGCAGTTCTGAGGAGACTGAAGCTTTCTTT.

This chain uses TRBV7-2 with TRBJ2-2; 12 bases align to TRBD2. Unmatched junction bases numbered 3, after V lost 5 bases and J lost 5 bases. This CDR3 region has 15 residues. CDR1 and CDR2 (germline): SGHTA, FQGNSA. For the CDR3, the DNA is TGTGCCAGCAGCCCTCTAGCGGGGGGGACCGGGGAGCTGTTTTTT. Its protein is CASSPLAGGTGELFF. Complete variable domain (other parts from reference TRBV7-2 and TRBJ2-2): GAGVSQSPSNKVTEKGKDVELRCDPISGHTALYWYRQSLGQGLEFLIYFQGNSAPDKSGLPSDRFSAERTGGSVSTLTIQRTQQEDSAVYLCASSPLAGGTGELFFGEGSRLTVL.

This chain links TRBV5-6 with TRBJ1-2, with 7 bases lining up with TRBD1. The V and J ends lost 5 bases and 2 bases, in that order; junction bases with no gene match: 3. Germline CDR1 is SGHDT and CDR2 is YYEEEE. This CDR3 comprises 13 residues. CDR3 protein: CASRQTGNYGYTF. For the CDR3, the DNA is TGTGCCAGCAGACAGACAGGGAACTATGGCTACACCTTC.

The rearrangement links TRBV9 to TRBJ2-1; D gene uncertain. Looked up from germline, CDR1 is SGDLS and CDR2 is YYNGEE. This CDR3 has 15 amino acids. The ends were cut back, 0 bases at V and 1 base at J, with 8 bases in the middle. The CDR3, as DNA: TGTGCCAGCAGCGTAGCCTCTCAGTCCTACAATGAGCAGTTCTTC. Translating it yields CASSVASQSYNEQFF.

V usage is TRBV7-2 and J usage is TRBJ2-7; maybe TRBD1 (5 bases). Trimming cost V 1 base and J 5 bases, with 15 bases left between them. Germline V gives CDR1 SGHTA, CDR2 FQGNSA. This CDR3 spans 15 amino acids. The CDR3 DNA reads as TGTGCCAGCAGCTTAGGTGCTGGGGCTTGGGACGAGCAGTACTTC. Translating it yields CASSLGAGAWDEQYF.

The CDR3 spells CASSLYLSTEAFF. CDR3 nucleotide sequence: TGTGCCAGCAGCTTATATTTATCCACTGAAGCTTTCTTT. The chain joins TRBV7-6 to TRBJ1-1; no clear D. V was pared by 2 bases and J by 4 bases, with 8 bases between. The CDR3 loop spans 13 amino acids. CDR1 is SGHVS, CDR2 FNYEAQ, per germline. Full variable domain (rest looked up from reference TRBV7-6 and TRBJ1-1): GAGVSQSPRYKVTKRGQDVALRCDPISGHVSLYWYRQALGQGPEFLTYFNYEAQQDKSGLPNDRFSAERPEGSISTLTIQRTEQRDSAMYRCASSLYLSTEAFFGQGTRLTVV.

The J gene is TRBJ2-1, the V gene TRBV4-1; 9 bases are shared with TRBD2. V shed 1 base, J shed 10 bases, and the junction held 8 bases outside the gene matches. The CDR3 spans 15 residues. Germline V gene lookup returns CDR1 MGHRA and CDR2 YSYEKL. CDR3 amino acids: CASSQVRGGLKEQFF. Written as DNA, the CDR3 is TGCGCCAGCAGCCAAGTGCGGGGGGGCCTAAAGGAGCAGTTCTTC.

The chain carries TRBV7-9 and TRBJ1-6; tentative D call: TRBD1 (5 bases). V was pared by 5 bases and J by 6 bases, with 23 bases between. Germline CDR1 reads SEHNR; CDR2 reads FQNEAQ (reference sequence). There are 18 residues in the CDR3. CDR3 sequence reads: CASSEDDRRGIFNSPLHF. In nucleotides, the CDR3 is TGTGCCAGCAGCGAGGACGACAGAAGGGGAATTTTTAATTCACCCCTCCACTTT.

This rearrangement joins TRBV28 to TRBJ1-3; D unresolved. The germline gives CDR1 MDHEN, CDR2 SYDVKM. Trimming removed 3 bases from V and 0 bases from J, with 18 bases in between. This CDR3 is 18 amino acids long. DNA for the CDR3: TGTGCCAGCAGTTTTCCGGCAGGACTACTTAGCTCTGGAAACACCATATATTTT. This codes for CASSFPAGLLSSGNTIYF.

The chain carries TRBV5-1 and TRBJ1-5, with D perhaps matching TRBD1 (6 bases). V was trimmed by 0 bases and J by 6 bases, leaving 13 bases between them. There are 15 residues in the CDR3. CDR1 and CDR2 (germline): SGHRS, YFSETQ. Written as DNA, the CDR3 is TGCGCCAGCAGCTTGGAGGCGGGGGGCTCTCAGCCCCAGCATTTT. Translation: CASSLEAGGSQPQHF. The variable domain in full, completed from reference TRBV5-1 and TRBJ1-5, reads KAGVTQTPRYLIKTRGQQVTLSCSPISGHRSVSWYQQTPGQGLQFLFEYFSETQRNKGNFPGRFSGRQFSNSRSEMNVSTLELGDSALYLCASSLEAGGSQPQHFGDGTRLSIL.

V and J are TRBV5-4 and TRBJ2-1; 7 bases agree with TRBD2. After removal of 3 bases from V and 9 bases from J, the junction contained 6 bases not matched to a gene. The CDR3 is made up of 13 amino acids. CDR1 is SGHNT and CDR2 is YYREEE in the germline V gene (reference sequence). As DNA, the CDR3 is TGTGCCAGCAGCTCGGGAGGCGCAAGTGAGCAGTTCTTC. Translating gives CASSSGGASEQFF.

CDR3 DNA: TGTGCCAGCAGTGCGATGTCGCGTTATTTATCCTACGAGCAGTACTTC. Its protein is CASSAMSRYLSYEQYF. The chain combines TRBV28 with TRBJ2-7; D unresolved. Trimming cost V 5 bases and J 1 base, with 18 bases left between them. Germline V gene sequence: CDR1 MDHEN, CDR2 SYDVKM. The CDR3 spans 16 residues.

The chain combines TRBV11-2 with TRBJ2-7; 8 bases agree with TRBD2. V shed 5 bases and J 4 bases; nucleotides not matched to a gene: 7. This CDR3 is 14 amino acids long. The germline V gene encodes CDR1 SGHAT and CDR2 FQNNGV. The CDR3 here is CASSTPGLGYEQYF. The CDR3 DNA reads TGTGCCAGCAGCACTCCGGGACTAGGGTACGAGCAGTACTTC.

This chain links TRBV29-1 with TRBJ1-2; a weak D match, TRBD1 (6 bases). Trimming took 4 bases from V and 5 from J, leaving 26 bases between them. Germline CDR1 SQVTM, CDR2 ANQGSEA. This CDR3 has 17 residues. The CDR3 coding sequence is TGCAGCGTTGGAAACCCCGGGGACACCGTCCAACGGTATGGCTACACCTTC. This codes for CSVGNPGDTVQRYGYTF.

The chain employs TRBV13 and TRBJ1-1, with 8 bases matching TRBD1. Germline assignment: CDR1 PRHDT and CDR2 FYEKMQ (reference sequence). The CDR3 has 17 amino acids. The ends lost 5 bases at V and 6 bases at J; junction bases unmatched: 17. The chain's CDR3 is CASSQTGTGLTSAEAFF. In DNA, the CDR3 is TGTGCCAGCAGCCAAACCGGGACAGGCCTAACCAGCGCTGAAGCTTTCTTT.

The chain combines TRBV6-4 with TRBJ2-7, with 7 bases matching TRBD2. The CDR3 consists of 15 residues. Germline V gene data show CDR1 as MRHNA and CDR2 as SNTAGT. V shed 4 bases and J 2 bases; nucleotides not matched to a gene: 8. CDR3 loop: CASSAVAGNTYEQYF. The CDR3 DNA reads as TGTGCCAGCAGTGCGGTAGCGGGCAATACCTACGAGCAGTACTTC.

This clone has a single count. The chain uses TRBV28 and TRBJ2-3; 8 nucleotides line up with TRBD2. CDR3 size: 16 residues. Germline assignment: CDR1 MDHEN and CDR2 SYDVKM. V lost 6 bases to trimming and J lost 4 bases; unmatched junction nucleotides: 12. The CDR3 DNA follows: TGTGCCAGCAGCACACGTAGCCGGGGGGGGCCAGATACGCAGTATTTT. Amino acids: CASSTRSRGGPDTQYF.

The chain recombines TRBV6-5 with TRBJ2-3; tentative D call: TRBD2 (6 bases). Trimming shortened V by 5 bases and J by 1 base, and 10 bases separated the two germline ends. The germline CDR1 and CDR2 sequences are MNHEY and SVGAGI. The CDR3 has 14 residues. The CDR3, as DNA: TGTGCCAGCAGTCTCGGGGGAGGCACAGATACGCAGTATTTT. Translation gives CASSLGGGTDTQYF.

The genes are TRBV28 and TRBJ2-2, with a tentative D call TRBD1 (5 bases). The germline V gene has CDR1 MDHEN and CDR2 SYDVKM. Deletions cut 1 base from V and 3 bases from J, with 9 bases between. CDR3 length: 15 residues. The CDR3 DNA is TGTGCCAGCAGTTTATATGGGGCGGACACCGGGGAGCTGTTTTTT. It specifies CASSLYGADTGELFF.